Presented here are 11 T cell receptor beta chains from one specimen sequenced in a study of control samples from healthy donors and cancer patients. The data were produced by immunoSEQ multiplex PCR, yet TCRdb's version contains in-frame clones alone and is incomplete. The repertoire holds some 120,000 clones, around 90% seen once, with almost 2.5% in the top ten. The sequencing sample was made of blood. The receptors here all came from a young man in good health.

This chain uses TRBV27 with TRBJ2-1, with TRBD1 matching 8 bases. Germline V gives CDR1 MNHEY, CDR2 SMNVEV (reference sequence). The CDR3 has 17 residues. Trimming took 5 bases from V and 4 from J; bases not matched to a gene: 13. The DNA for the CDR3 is TGTGCCAGCAGTACAGGACAGGGAGTCCTGTTATACAATGAGCAGTTCTTC. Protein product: CASSTGQGVLLYNEQFF.

The CDR3 DNA follows: TGTGCCAGCAGTCTCAGGACAGGGTCGGGGACTGAAGCTTTCTTT. This sequence encodes CASSLRTGSGTEAFF. V is TRBV3-1 (or the pseudogene TRBV3-2) and J is TRBJ1-1; 8 bases match TRBD1. V was clipped by 6 bases and J by 5 bases; unmatched bases: 11. This CDR3 spans 15 amino acids. The germline gives CDR1 LGHDT, CDR2 YNNKEL (reference sequence).

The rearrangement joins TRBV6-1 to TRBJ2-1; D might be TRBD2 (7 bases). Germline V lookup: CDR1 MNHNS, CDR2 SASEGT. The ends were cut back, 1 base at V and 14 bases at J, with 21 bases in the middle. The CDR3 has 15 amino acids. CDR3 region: CASSEGGGLPAEEFF. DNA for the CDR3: TGTGCCAGCAGTGAAGGAGGGGGACTACCGGCCGAGGAGTTCTTC.

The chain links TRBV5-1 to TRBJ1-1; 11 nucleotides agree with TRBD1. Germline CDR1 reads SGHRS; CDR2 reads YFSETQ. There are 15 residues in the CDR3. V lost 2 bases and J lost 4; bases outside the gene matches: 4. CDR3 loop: CASSFGTGGATEAFF. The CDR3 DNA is TGCGCCAGCAGCTTTGGGACAGGGGGGGCCACTGAAGCTTTCTTT.

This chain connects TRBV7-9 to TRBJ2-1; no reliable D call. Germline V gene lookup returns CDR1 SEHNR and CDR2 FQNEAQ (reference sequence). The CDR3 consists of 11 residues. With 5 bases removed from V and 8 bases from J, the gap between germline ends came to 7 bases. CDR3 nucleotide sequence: TGTGCCAGCAGCCAATTGGATGAGCAGTTCTTC. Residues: CASSQLDEQFF.

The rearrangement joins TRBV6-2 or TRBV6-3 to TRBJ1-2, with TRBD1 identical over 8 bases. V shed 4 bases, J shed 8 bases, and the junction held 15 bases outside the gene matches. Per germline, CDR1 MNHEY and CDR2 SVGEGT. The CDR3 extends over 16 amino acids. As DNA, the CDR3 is TGTGCCAGCAGTTCCCCCCGGGACAGGAAAACGAGCGGCTACACCTTC. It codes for CASSSPRDRKTSGYTF.

In nucleotides, the CDR3 is TGTGCCAGCAGCCTGAACGGGACAGTCCATAGCAATCAGCCCCAGCATTTT. It codes for CASSLNGTVHSNQPQHF. V usage is TRBV7-3 and J usage is TRBJ1-5; TRBD1 agrees at 7 bases. With V trimmed by 5 bases and J by 0 bases, 10 bases remained unmatched. The CDR3 loop spans 17 amino acids. The germline V gene encodes CDR1 SGHTA and CDR2 FQGTGA.

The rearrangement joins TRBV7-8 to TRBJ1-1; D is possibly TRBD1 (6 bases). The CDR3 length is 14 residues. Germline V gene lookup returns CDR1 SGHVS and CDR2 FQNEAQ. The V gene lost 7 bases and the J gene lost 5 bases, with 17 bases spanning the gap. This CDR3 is CASTRGAMGTEAFF. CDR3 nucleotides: TGTGCCAGCACTAGGGGGGCGATGGGTACTGAAGCTTTCTTT.

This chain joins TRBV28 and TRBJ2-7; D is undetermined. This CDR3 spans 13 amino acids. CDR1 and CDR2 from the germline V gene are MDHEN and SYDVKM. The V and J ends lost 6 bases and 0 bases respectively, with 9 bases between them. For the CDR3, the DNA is TGTGCCAGCAGCCAGACACCCTCCTACGAGCAGTACGTC. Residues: CASSQTPSYEQYV.

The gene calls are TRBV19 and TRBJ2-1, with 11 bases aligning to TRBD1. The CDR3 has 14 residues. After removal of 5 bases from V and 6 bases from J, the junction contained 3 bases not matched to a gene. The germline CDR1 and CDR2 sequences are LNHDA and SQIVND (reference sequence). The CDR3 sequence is CASSSGQGGNEQFF. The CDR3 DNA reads TGTGCCAGTAGTTCGGGACAGGGGGGCAATGAGCAGTTCTTC. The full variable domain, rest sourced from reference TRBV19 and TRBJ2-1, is DGGITQSPKYLFRKEGQNVTLSCEQNLNHDAMYWYRQDPGQGLRLIYYSQIVNDFQKGDIAEGYSVSREKKESFPLTVTSAQKNPTAFYLCASSSGQGGNEQFFGPGTRLTVL.

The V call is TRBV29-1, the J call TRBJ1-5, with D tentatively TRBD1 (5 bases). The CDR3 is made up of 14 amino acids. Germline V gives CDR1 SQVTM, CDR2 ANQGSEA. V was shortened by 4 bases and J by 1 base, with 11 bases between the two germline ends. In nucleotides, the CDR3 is TGCAGCGTTGCGGCAGGGACCAGCAATCAGCCCCAGCATTTT. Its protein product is CSVAAGTSNQPQHF. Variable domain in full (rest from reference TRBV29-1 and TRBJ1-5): SAVISQKPSRDICQRGTSLTIQCQVDSQVTMMFWYRQQPGQSLTLIATANQGSEATYESGFVIDKFPISRPNLTFSTLTVSNMSPEDSSIYLCSVAAGTSNQPQHFGDGTRLSIL.